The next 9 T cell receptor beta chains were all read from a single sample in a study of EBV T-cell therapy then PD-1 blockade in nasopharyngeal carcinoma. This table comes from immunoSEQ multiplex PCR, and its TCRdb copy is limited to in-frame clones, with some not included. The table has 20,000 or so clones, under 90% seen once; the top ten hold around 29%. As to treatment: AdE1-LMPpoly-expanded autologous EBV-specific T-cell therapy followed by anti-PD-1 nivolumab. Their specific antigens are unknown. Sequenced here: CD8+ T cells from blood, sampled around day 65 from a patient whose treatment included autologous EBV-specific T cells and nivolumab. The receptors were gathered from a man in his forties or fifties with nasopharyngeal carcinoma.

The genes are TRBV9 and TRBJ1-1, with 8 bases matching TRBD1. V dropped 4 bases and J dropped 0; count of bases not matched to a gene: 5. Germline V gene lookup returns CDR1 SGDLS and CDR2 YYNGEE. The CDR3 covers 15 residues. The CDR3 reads CASSHRQGMNTEAFF. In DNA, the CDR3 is TGTGCCAGCAGCCACCGACAGGGGATGAACACTGAAGCTTTCTTT.

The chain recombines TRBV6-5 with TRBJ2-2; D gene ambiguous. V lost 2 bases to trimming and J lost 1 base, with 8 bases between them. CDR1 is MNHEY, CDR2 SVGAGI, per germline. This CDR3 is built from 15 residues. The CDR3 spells CASSYGYMNTGELFF. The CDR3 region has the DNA TGTGCCAGCAGTTACGGCTACATGAACACCGGGGAGCTGTTTTTT.

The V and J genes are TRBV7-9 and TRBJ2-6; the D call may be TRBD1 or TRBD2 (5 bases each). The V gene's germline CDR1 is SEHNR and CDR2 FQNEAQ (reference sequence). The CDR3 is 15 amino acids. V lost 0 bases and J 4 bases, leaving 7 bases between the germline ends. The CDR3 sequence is CASSLAGPGANVLTF. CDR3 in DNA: TGTGCCAGCAGCTTAGCGGGACCGGGGGCCAACGTCCTGACTTTC.

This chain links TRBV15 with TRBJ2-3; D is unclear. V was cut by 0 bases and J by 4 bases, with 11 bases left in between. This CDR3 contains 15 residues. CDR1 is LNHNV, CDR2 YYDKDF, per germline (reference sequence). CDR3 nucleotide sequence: TGTGCCACCAGCAGAGATCGCCTAGGCCCAGATACGCAGTATTTT. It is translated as CATSRDRLGPDTQYF.

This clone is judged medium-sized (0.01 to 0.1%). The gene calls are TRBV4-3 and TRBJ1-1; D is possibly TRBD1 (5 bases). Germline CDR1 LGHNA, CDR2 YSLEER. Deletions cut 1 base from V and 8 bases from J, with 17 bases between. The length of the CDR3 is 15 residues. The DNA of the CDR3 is TGCGCCAGCAGCCAAGCCTACTATTCGGGGACCGAAGCTTTCTTT. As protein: CASSQAYYSGTEAFF.

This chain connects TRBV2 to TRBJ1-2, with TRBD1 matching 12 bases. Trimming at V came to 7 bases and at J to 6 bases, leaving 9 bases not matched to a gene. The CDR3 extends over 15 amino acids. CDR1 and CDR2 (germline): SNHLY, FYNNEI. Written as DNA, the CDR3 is TGTGCCAGCAAAGGGACAGGGGGCGCGGTAGATGGCTACACCTTC. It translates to CASKGTGGAVDGYTF.

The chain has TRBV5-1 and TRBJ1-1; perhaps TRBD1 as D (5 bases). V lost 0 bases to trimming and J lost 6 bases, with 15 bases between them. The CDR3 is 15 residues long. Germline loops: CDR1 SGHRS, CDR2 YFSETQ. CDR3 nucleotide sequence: TGCGCCAGCAGCTTGGAAGAGCCAGGGAAACCTGAAGCTTTCTTT. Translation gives CASSLEEPGKPEAFF.

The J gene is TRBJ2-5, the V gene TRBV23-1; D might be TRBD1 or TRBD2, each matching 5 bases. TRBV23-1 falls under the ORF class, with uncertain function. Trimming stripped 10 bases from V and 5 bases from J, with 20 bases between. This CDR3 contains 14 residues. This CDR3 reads CAINRGQGGETQYF. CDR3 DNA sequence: TGCGCCATCAATCGCGGGCAGGGCGGCGAGACCCAGTACTTC.

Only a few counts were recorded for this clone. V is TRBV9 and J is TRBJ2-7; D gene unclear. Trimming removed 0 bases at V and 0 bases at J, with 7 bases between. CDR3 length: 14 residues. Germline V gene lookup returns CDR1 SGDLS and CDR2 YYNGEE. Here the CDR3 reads CASSVVGSSYEQYF. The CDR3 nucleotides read TGTGCCAGCAGCGTAGTGGGTAGCTCCTACGAGCAGTACTTC. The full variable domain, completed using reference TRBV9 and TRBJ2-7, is DSGVTQTPKHLITATGQRVTLRCSPRSGDLSVYWYQQSLDQGLQFLIQYYNGEERAKGNILERFSAQQFPDLHSELNLSSLELGDSALYFCASSVVGSSYEQYFGPGTRLTVT.